These 20 T cell receptor beta chains share one sample of origin, sequenced in a study of cytomegalovirus exposure and HLA in healthy donors. 13 Jbeta primers and 60 Vbeta primers were used for the PCR. Clones were read by immunoSEQ multiplex PCR, and TCRdb kept only the in-frame ones, dropping some. The table lists around 110,000 clones, 60% to 85% of them singletons, with roughly 2.9% in the top ten. The sample comprised PBMCs. These receptor sequences come from a male donor in good health and CMV-seropositive.

The CDR3 reads CASSTRLTSGRINEQFF. The CDR3 nucleotides are TGTGCCAGCAGCACCCGCCTGACTAGCGGGAGAATAAATGAGCAGTTCTTC. This chain links TRBV9 with TRBJ2-1, with TRBD2 matching over 12 bases. Germline CDR1 reads SGDLS; CDR2 reads YYNGEE. The CDR3 spans 17 residues. Trimming cost V 4 bases and J 7 bases; bases outside gene matches: 12.

The chain links TRBV9 to TRBJ2-5; 16 nucleotides align to TRBD2. Germline values: CDR1 SGDLS, CDR2 YYNGEE. The J segment lost 4 bases and the V segment lost 4 bases, leaving 10 bases of the junction unmatched. The CDR3 consists of 18 residues. The CDR3 loop is CASSTGTSGGATSETQYF. In DNA form, the CDR3 reads TGTGCCAGCAGCACCGGGACTAGCGGGGGGGCGACGTCAGAGACCCAGTACTTC.

The chain carries TRBV19 and TRBJ2-5; D might be TRBD1 (6 bases). This CDR3 contains 15 residues. V lost 6 bases and J lost 4, with 18 bases in between. Germline V gene lookup returns CDR1 LNHDA and CDR2 SQIVND (reference sequence). The CDR3 here is CASSLSKGVGETQYF. DNA of the CDR3: TGTGCCAGTAGCCTATCAAAGGGGGTTGGAGAGACCCAGTACTTC.

In this sample, this clone turned up once. The chain has TRBV29-1 and TRBJ1-1; 8 bases agree with TRBD1. Trimming took 7 bases from V and 5 from J; bases not matched to a gene: 3. Germline CDR1 and CDR2: SQVTM and ANQGSEA. The CDR3 extends over 11 amino acids. The CDR3: CSATGGTEAFF. CDR3 in DNA: TGCAGCGCTACAGGGGGAACTGAAGCTTTCTTT.

V and J are TRBV7-9 and TRBJ1-4, with TRBD1 matching 7 bases. J gave up 5 bases and V 5 bases, and 2 bases lay outside the gene matches. Per the germline V gene, CDR1 is SEHNR and CDR2 is FQNEAQ (reference sequence). This CDR3 has 13 residues. CDR3 region: CASSRDSNEKLFF. In nucleotides, the CDR3 is TGTGCCAGCAGCCGGGACAGCAATGAAAAACTGTTTTTT.

The rearrangement links TRBV5-1 to TRBJ1-1; D gene uncertain. There are 14 residues in the CDR3. Trimming pared 1 base from V and 11 bases from J, leaving 18 bases between. CDR1 and CDR2 from the germline V gene are SGHRS and YFSETQ. The CDR3 DNA reads TGCGCCAGCAGCTTGAGAGTAAGAGGAGGGAATGCTTTCTTT. Translated, it gives CASSLRVRGGNAFF.

This clone came up a few times. This chain joins TRBV5-3 and TRBJ1-1; possibly TRBD1 for D (6 bases). TRBV5-3 is annotated as an ORF whose role is uncertain. This CDR3 region has 15 residues. Trimming stripped 0 bases from V and 1 base from J, with 10 bases between. In DNA, the CDR3 is TGTGCCAGAAGCTTGGTCAGGGGTTGGAACACTGAAGCTTTCTTT. Translating it yields CARSLVRGWNTEAFF.

The J gene is TRBJ2-7, the V gene TRBV18; 10 positions match TRBD1. The ends lost 4 bases at V and 7 bases at J; junction bases unmatched: 13. Germline lookup yields CDR1 KGHSH and CDR2 LQKENI. The CDR3 sequence is 16 residues long. DNA of the CDR3: TGTGCCAGCTCACAGACAGGGGGCCCTACGTTGTTAGAGCAGTACTTC. This sequence encodes CASSQTGGPTLLEQYF.

The chain has TRBV7-2 and TRBJ2-7, with 10 nucleotides matching TRBD2. From germline, CDR1 is SGHTA and CDR2 FQGNSA. The CDR3 is made up of 16 amino acids. Trimming cost V 4 bases and J 4 bases; bases outside gene matches: 10. The CDR3 loop is CASSWGASGRTYEQYF. In nucleotides, the CDR3 is TGTGCCAGCAGCTGGGGAGCTAGCGGGAGAACTTACGAGCAGTACTTC. Full variable domain (remainder filled in from reference TRBV7-2 and TRBJ2-7): GAGVSQSPSNKVTEKGKDVELRCDPISGHTALYWYRQSLGQGLEFLIYFQGNSAPDKSGLPSDRFSAERTGGSVSTLTIQRTQQEDSAVYLCASSWGASGRTYEQYFGPGTRLTVT.

The chain couples TRBV27 to TRBJ1-1; no clear D gene. Trimming removed 4 bases from V and 1 base from J, with 7 bases in between. Looked up from germline, CDR1 is MNHEY and CDR2 is SMNVEV (reference sequence). This CDR3 spans 13 amino acids. The CDR3, as DNA: TGTGCCAGCAGTTGGAGTAGGAACACTGAAGCTTTCTTT. Amino acid sequence: CASSWSRNTEAFF.

CDR3 DNA: TGTGCCAGCAGCTTATGGGACAGGGGTTCGAACACTGAAGCTTTCTTT. This encodes CASSLWDRGSNTEAFF. The J gene is TRBJ1-1, the V gene TRBV13, with 10 bases fitting TRBD1. The germline V gene encodes CDR1 PRHDT and CDR2 FYEKMQ (reference sequence). This CDR3 contains 16 residues. V gave up 2 bases and J gave up 1 base; unmatched junction bases: 4.

The chain combines TRBV25-1 with TRBJ1-2; D is uncertain. The CDR3 loop spans 14 amino acids. Germline CDR1 is MGHDK and CDR2 is SYGVNS. V dropped 2 bases and J dropped 0 bases, with 7 bases sitting between them. The chain's CDR3 is CASSERDSNYGYTF. The CDR3 nucleotides are TGTGCCAGCAGTGAAAGAGACTCTAACTATGGCTACACCTTC.

This clone was seen more than once but under ten times. The V and J genes are TRBV7-2 and TRBJ2-1, with 12 bases fitting TRBD2. CDR1 is SGHTA, CDR2 FQGNSA, per germline. V was pared by 2 bases and J by 8 bases, with 4 bases of the junction left unmatched. The CDR3 has 15 residues. CDR3 protein: CASSLLAGGPHEQFF. The CDR3 DNA sequence: TGTGCCAGCAGCTTACTAGCGGGGGGGCCCCATGAGCAGTTCTTC.

The chain combines TRBV6-7 with TRBJ1-2; D may be TRBD1 (6 bases). Being an ORF, TRBV6-7 has a function that is uncertain. CDR3 length: 17 residues. Trimming pared 6 bases from V and 8 bases from J, leaving 28 bases between. The CDR3 sequence: CASRSPYFQGPGLGYTF. CDR3 DNA sequence: TGTGCCAGCAGATCTCCTTACTTCCAGGGGCCGGGATTAGGCTACACCTTC.

This chain joins TRBV4-2 and TRBJ1-2; a possible D gene is TRBD1 (6 bases). Germline CDR1 and CDR2: LGHNA and YNFKEQ. The CDR3 spans 14 residues. Trimming removed 1 base at V and 3 bases at J, with 9 bases between. The DNA of the CDR3 is TGTGCCAGCAGCCAAGTAGGGGGTCACTATGGCTACACCTTC. Protein product: CASSQVGGHYGYTF.

The chain has TRBV5-6 and TRBJ2-1; 9 bases align to TRBD2. CDR1 SGHDT and CDR2 YYEEEE come from the germline V gene. The CDR3 totals 17 residues. Trimming cost V 0 bases and J 7 bases; bases outside gene matches: 11. CDR3 in DNA: TGTGCCAGCAGCTTGGCCCCGGGACTAGCTTTCGGTAATGAGCAGTTCTTC. Protein: CASSLAPGLAFGNEQFF.

The V and J genes are TRBV9 and TRBJ2-3; perhaps TRBD1 as D (5 bases). This CDR3 comprises 16 residues. Germline loops: CDR1 SGDLS, CDR2 YYNGEE. V lost 1 base and J lost 0, with 12 bases in between. The CDR3 protein is CASSVQGAASTDTQYF. CDR3 nucleotides: TGTGCCAGCAGCGTACAAGGGGCAGCTAGCACAGATACGCAGTATTTT. Full variable domain (outside the CDR3, taken from reference TRBV9 and TRBJ2-3): DSGVTQTPKHLITATGQRVTLRCSPRSGDLSVYWYQQSLDQGLQFLIQYYNGEERAKGNILERFSAQQFPDLHSELNLSSLELGDSALYFCASSVQGAASTDTQYFGPGTRLTVL.

This chain links TRBV25-1 with TRBJ1-1, with 7 bases identical to TRBD1. Trimming cost V 1 base and J 8 bases; bases outside gene matches: 4. The germline V gene encodes CDR1 MGHDK and CDR2 SYGVNS. This CDR3 is built from 13 residues. CDR3 sequence reads: CASSEWRTGEAFF. CDR3 DNA sequence: TGTGCCAGCAGTGAATGGCGGACAGGCGAAGCTTTCTTT.

The genes are TRBV27 and TRBJ2-2, with D possibly being TRBD2 (6 bases). The V end lost 0 bases, the J end lost 5 bases, and 13 bases lay between the germline ends. This CDR3 contains 16 residues. Germline V lookup: CDR1 MNHEY, CDR2 SMNVEV (reference sequence). In DNA form, the CDR3 reads TGTGCCAGCAGTTTATCTGGGGGGAGGAGGACCGGGGAGCTGTTTTTT. Its protein is CASSLSGGRRTGELFF.

The rearrangement links TRBV2 to TRBJ1-1, with 7 nucleotides matching TRBD1. V lost 9 bases, J lost 0 bases, and 7 bases stayed unmatched. The CDR3 runs 14 residues. Germline V gene data show CDR1 as SNHLY and CDR2 as FYNNEI. CDR3 DNA sequence: TGTGCCAGTAATACAGGGGCCCTGAACACTGAAGCTTTCTTT. Protein sequence: CASNTGALNTEAFF.